This T cell receptor beta chain appears in the sequencing data of a study of cytomegalovirus exposure and HLA in healthy donors. General study results and limits: TCR beta chains numbering more than 150 were designated cytomegalovirus-associated.

Details on this clone: The antigen remains unidentified.

From germline, CDR1 is PRHDT and CDR2 FYEKMQ (reference sequence). J gave up 5 bases and V 0 bases, and 1 base lay outside the gene matches. The CDR3 runs to 14 residues. TCRdb's copy holds only in-frame clones and misses some; the assay was immunoSEQ multiplex PCR. This table has some 150,000 clones, about nine tenths appearing once. The receptor comes from a man between 18 and 29 years old in good health and CMV-seropositive. The sequenced material came from PBMCs. The chain recombines TRBV13 with TRBJ2-1, with TRBD2 identical over 7 bases. The CDR3 region is CASSLGRGDNEQFF. CDR3 bases: TGTGCCAGCAGCTTAGGCCGGGGGGACAATGAGCAGTTCTTC.